Included here is one T cell receptor beta chain sequence, with context. Primers used in a second PCR of roughly 6 to 11 cycles were a sample-barcoded 5' primer and a J-beta primer mix. TCRdb independently ran MiXCR on the 5' RACE reads; one entry per CDR3 protein. Of about 580,000 distinct CDR3 sequences listed, 40% to 50% are singletons. CDR3 length equals 15 residues. J gave up 6 bases and V 3 bases, and 9 bases lay outside the gene matches. The sample belongs to a study of blood T cells in healthy people across ages. The study recruited healthy Caucasian donors from Russia who were aged roughly 6 to 95.

Material for sequencing was blood. The J gene is TRBJ1-2, the V gene TRBV12-3 or TRBV12-4; 8 bases are a match to TRBD1. The origin of this receptor is a man older than 75 in good health. Here the CDR3 reads CASSFEYTGGDGYTF. The CDR3 nucleotides are TGTGCCAGCAGTTTCGAATACACAGGGGGAGATGGCTACACCTTC.